The 21 T cell receptor beta chains in this list originate from one sample, sequenced in a study of blood T cells in healthy people across ages. Primed by a sample-barcoded 5' primer and a J-beta primer mix, a second PCR proceeded for roughly 7 to 12 cycles. One entry per CDR3 protein, called by TCRdb with MiXCR from the 5' RACE reads. Here the sample spans about 1.5 million distinct CDR3 sequences, roughly 43% being singletons. The sequencing input was blood. Receptors were obtained from a woman younger than 30 in good health.

The genes are TRBV12-3 or TRBV12-4 and TRBJ1-5; 7 nucleotides match TRBD1. The J segment lost 3 bases and the V segment lost 6 bases, leaving 5 bases of the junction unmatched. The CDR3 runs 14 residues. The chain's CDR3 is CASRRGQDNQPQHF. The CDR3 DNA is TGTGCCAGCAGAAGAGGACAGGACAATCAGCCCCAGCATTTT.

V gene TRBV4-1 combines with J gene TRBJ2-2; TRBD2 is a possible D gene (6 bases). Looked up from germline, CDR1 is MGHRA and CDR2 is YSYEKL. V lost 3 bases and J 1 base, leaving 6 bases between the germline ends. The CDR3 has 14 residues. The CDR3 DNA sequence: TGCGCCAGCAGCCAGGGACTGAACACCGGGGAGCTGTTTTTT. Protein: CASSQGLNTGELFF.

The CDR3 here is CASKIDNEQFF. The CDR3 DNA sequence: TGTGCCAGCAAAATCGACAATGAGCAGTTCTTC. The chain carries TRBV2 and TRBJ2-1; no reliable D call. CDR3 length: 11 amino acids. In germline, CDR1 is SNHLY, CDR2 FYNNEI. Trimming cost V 7 bases and J 5 bases, with 6 bases left between them.

The J gene is TRBJ1-1, the V gene TRBV7-9; D remains ambiguous. The CDR3 is made up of 12 amino acids. CDR1 and CDR2 from the germline V gene are SEHNR and FQNEAQ (reference sequence). V was clipped by 5 bases and J by 11 bases, with 15 bases between them. The CDR3, as DNA: TGTGCCAGCAGCCGAATCAATTACGAGGCTTTCTTT. Translation gives CASSRINYEAFF.

The chain links TRBV20-1 to TRBJ1-2; 10 nucleotides line up with TRBD1. With 6 bases clipped from V and 8 bases from J, the junction kept 12 bases outside the gene matches. The CDR3 length is 14 residues. The germline V gene encodes CDR1 DFQATT and CDR2 SNEGSKA (reference sequence). CDR3 nucleotides: TGCAGTGCCCCTCGGGGACAGGGGCTCGGGGGCTACACCTTC. This codes for CSAPRGQGLGGYTF.

V gene TRBV6-5 combines with J gene TRBJ1-6; D uncertain. This CDR3 has 13 amino acids. Germline V gene sequence: CDR1 MNHEY, CDR2 SVGAGI. V dropped 6 bases and J dropped 7 bases, with 10 bases sitting between them. CDR3 nucleotide sequence: TGTGCCAGCAGCCGACGGCAAAATTCACCCCTCCACTTT. Protein: CASSRRQNSPLHF.

The chain recombines TRBV4-3 with TRBJ2-1; the D gene is possibly TRBD1 (5 bases). CDR1 and CDR2 (germline): LGHNA, YSLEER. Deletions cut 2 bases from V and 10 bases from J, with 21 bases between. CDR3 length: 16 amino acids. The CDR3 reads CASSQFPLQDTYEQFF. The DNA of the CDR3 is TGCGCCAGCAGCCAATTCCCACTACAGGACACCTACGAGCAGTTCTTC.

This clonotype is a singleton in its sample. It may be a read error: a sequence one base away is much more abundant. The chain has TRBV7-2 and TRBJ2-7; D unresolved. Germline V gene sequence: CDR1 SGHTA, CDR2 FQGNSA. V was clipped by 1 base and J by 6 bases, with 7 bases between them. The CDR3 consists of 12 residues. The DNA for the CDR3 is TGTGCCAGCAGCTTAGTAGGCTGCGAGCAGTACTTC. Amino acids: CASSLVGCEQYF. Supplemented by reference TRBV7-2 and TRBJ2-7, the full variable domain reads GAGVSQSPSNKVTEKGKDVELRCDPISGHTALYWYRQSLGQGLEFLIYFQGNSAPDKSGLPSDRFSAERTGGSVSTLTIQRTQQEDSAVYLCASSLVGCEQYFGPGTRLTVT.

The sample holds a few counts of this clonotype. V gene TRBV4-1 combines with J gene TRBJ2-1, with D perhaps being TRBD1 or TRBD2 (6 bases each). The CDR3 runs 16 residues. V was shortened by 1 base and J by 10 bases, with 20 bases between the two germline ends. The V gene's germline CDR1 is MGHRA and CDR2 YSYEKL. The CDR3 here is CASSQGIGLRGEEQFF. CDR3 DNA: TGCGCCAGCAGCCAAGGGATTGGGCTGAGGGGGGAAGAGCAGTTCTTC.

The J gene is TRBJ1-5, the V gene TRBV20-1, with unresolved D. CDR1 is DFQATT and CDR2 is SNEGSKA in the germline V gene (reference sequence). V was trimmed by 0 bases and J by 5 bases, leaving 14 bases between them. The CDR3 covers 15 residues. The CDR3 coding sequence is TGCAGTGCTAGAGATCGGGCAGGCGGACATCAGCCCCAGCATTTT. This sequence encodes CSARDRAGGHQPQHF.

The gene calls are TRBV7-3 and TRBJ2-2; D perhaps matches TRBD2 (7 bases). Germline values: CDR1 SGHTA, CDR2 FQGTGA. The CDR3 sequence is 20 residues long. V lost 7 bases and J lost 2, with 29 bases in between. CDR3 amino acids: CASNDSPFAGAKTNTGELFF. In DNA form, the CDR3 reads TGTGCCAGCAACGATTCCCCCTTTGCGGGGGCGAAAACTAACACCGGGGAGCTGTTTTTT.

The rearrangement uses TRBV12-3 or TRBV12-4 and TRBJ2-5, with 8 bases matching TRBD2. The V segment lost 8 bases and the J segment 1 base; nucleotides outside the gene matches: 12. The CDR3 is 16 amino acids. The CDR3 nucleotides are TGTGCCAGCGCGGATCCAGCGGGGGTAACCCAAGAGACCCAGTACTTC. Translating gives CASADPAGVTQETQYF.

The chain employs TRBV4-3 and TRBJ1-2, with D possibly matching TRBD1 (6 bases). The CDR3 is made up of 17 amino acids. The V gene's germline CDR1 is LGHNA and CDR2 YSLEER. Deletions cut 0 bases from V and 5 bases from J, with 19 bases between. The CDR3: CASSQDRRGQRLYGYTF. In DNA form, the CDR3 reads TGCGCCAGCAGCCAAGATCGTCGGGGACAACGTTTATATGGCTACACCTTC.

This clonotype showed up just a few times. This chain uses TRBV9 with TRBJ1-4, with a weak D call TRBD1 (5 bases). The CDR3 has 16 residues. V was cut by 4 bases and J by 0 bases, with 13 bases left in between. Germline lookup yields CDR1 SGDLS and CDR2 YYNGEE. CDR3 bases: TGTGCCAGCAGCCCAGGGTGGGGTGCAACTAATGAAAAACTGTTTTTT. Residues: CASSPGWGATNEKLFF.

This chain uses TRBV7-9 with TRBJ2-7, with a tentative D call TRBD2 (6 bases). Trimming stripped 5 bases from V and 3 bases from J, with 14 bases between. The CDR3 covers 14 residues. The germline V gene encodes CDR1 SEHNR and CDR2 FQNEAQ (reference sequence). The CDR3 protein is CASSVVEGDYEQYF. The CDR3 region has the DNA TGTGCCAGCAGCGTGGTGGAGGGCGACTACGAGCAGTACTTC.

V usage is TRBV6-5 and J usage is TRBJ1-5; 7 nucleotides line up with TRBD1. After removal of 6 bases from V and 6 bases from J, the junction contained 11 bases not matched to a gene. The germline V gene encodes CDR1 MNHEY and CDR2 SVGAGI. The CDR3 totals 15 residues. The DNA for the CDR3 is TGTGCCAGCAGACCTACAGGGGAGGATTTTCAGCCCCAGCATTTT. It encodes CASRPTGEDFQPQHF.

The chain joins TRBV10-3 to TRBJ2-5; either TRBD1 or TRBD2 may supply D (6 bases each). Germline V CDR1 and CDR2: ENHRY, SYGVKD. V lost 7 bases and J 4 bases, leaving 10 bases between the germline ends. The CDR3 has 12 amino acids. CDR3 sequence: CAIKGGGETQYF. The CDR3 bases are TGTGCCATCAAAGGGGGAGGAGAGACCCAGTACTTC.

This clonotype was seen a few times. This chain uses TRBV10-3 with TRBJ2-3; 10 bases are shared with TRBD2. The CDR3 is made up of 14 amino acids. Germline V gene data show CDR1 as ENHRY and CDR2 as SYGVKD. V trimming: 6 bases; J trimming: 4 bases; junction bases outside the gene matches: 4. This CDR3 is CAISSGGASDTQYF. CDR3 sequence (DNA): TGTGCCATCAGCAGCGGGGGGGCGTCAGATACGCAGTATTTT.

The chain carries TRBV9 and TRBJ2-7; TRBD1 might be the D (6 bases). CDR3 length equals 15 residues. Per germline, CDR1 SGDLS and CDR2 YYNGEE. The V end lost 4 bases, the J end lost 3 bases, and 17 bases lay between the germline ends. The CDR3 is CASSPGRTVSYEQYF. CDR3 DNA: TGTGCCAGCAGCCCCGGCCGGACAGTGAGCTACGAGCAGTACTTC.

The count of this clonotype is one. The chain links TRBV12-3 or TRBV12-4 to TRBJ1-1; unclear D gene. This CDR3 has 14 residues. The ends were cut back, 3 bases at V and 3 bases at J, with 11 bases in the middle. Written as DNA, the CDR3 is TGTGCCAGCAGTTTGAGGGAAATCTACACTGAAGCTTTCTTT. It encodes CASSLREIYTEAFF.

The chain has TRBV12-3 or TRBV12-4 and TRBJ2-3; 7 bases agree with TRBD1. With V trimmed by 8 bases and J by 4 bases, 12 bases remained unmatched. This CDR3 comprises 15 residues. The CDR3 DNA sequence: TGTGCCAGCCAGGGGGTGATCGCCAGGGCAGATACGCAGTATTTT. This translates into CASQGVIARADTQYF.